This T cell receptor (beta chain) was recovered during a study of identifying expanded T cells in peripheral blood. The repertoire was sequenced with immunoSEQ multiplex PCR; TCRdb's copy has only in-frame clones and lacks some. Of 120,000 or so clones in the sample, over 65% were seen once. V lost 2 bases and J lost 4; bases outside the gene matches: 9. CDR3 length equals 16 residues. Germline CDR1 and CDR2: MNHEY and SVGAGI. General observations from the study: Two-week clone count variance significantly increased as total template count grew.

Remarks on this clone: Its antigen is not known.

The receptor's source is a person aged 18 to 70 in good health. The sample consisted of blood. The chain joins TRBV6-5 to TRBJ1-2; TRBD1 matches at 8 bases. In nucleotides, the CDR3 is TGTGCCAGCAGTTACACCCCAGGGGGCTTGTCCTATGGCTACACCTTC. Translated: CASSYTPGGLSYGYTF.